This entry features one T cell receptor beta chain sequence. In its sample, this clone was seen once. Its antigen is not yet known. It has no much larger one-base neighbor in the sample; base qualities were not kept. From a lookup of the germline V gene, CDR1 and CDR2 are ENHRY and SYGVKD. V is pruned by 11 bases and J by 2 bases, leaving 6 bases of the junction without a gene match. Measured from the cysteine to the phenylalanine, the CDR3 is 13 residues long. Only the CDR3 portion is preserved as DNA: 39 bases, with reading frame beginning at the first base. The immunoSEQ Assay, a bias-controlled multiplex PCR, was used to amplify TCRbeta CDR3 regions from genomic DNA. The source study handled its data this way. The number of nucleated cells in each sample was estimated from the amplification of reference gene primers within the assay. To quantify the absolute abundance of each unique TCRbeta CDR3 rearrangement, sequence reads were collapsed and filtered. For each sample, productive Simpson clonality was calculated as the square root of Simpson's diversity index across productive rearrangements. TCRdb limited this immuneACCESS table to in-frame rearrangements with V and J called. A share of clones is missing; checked studies link under half to unresolved V genes, and the rest is unexplained. V, J and clone size reflect that table, while D and trimming were determined from the DNA. The sample table records over 55,000 clones; around 87% of these occur just once. Of the sample, around 7.4% falls within the top ten clones.

The data originate from a study of blood T cell repertoires in COVID-19 (dated by TCRdb to 2018 to 2021). Regarding the study in general: Samples covering the acute and convalescent phases of COVID-19 were provided by collaborators in the United States, Italy and Spain. The material from the prospective study consisted of cDNA or gDNA derived from T cells, B-cell-depleted T cells, or PBMCs. A freely available public database, intended as a resource for researchers studying the immune response to SARS-CoV-2, is where the repertoires were released. Subjects who had been exposed to COVID-19, were actively infected with it, or had recovered from it provided the deeply sampled blood TCRbeta repertoires that made up the dataset. Nearly every sample came with metadata listing a de-identified subject ID, COVID-19 status, age in years and sex. Where available, HLA class I and class II types were taken from metadata supplied by the sample provider and were not determined by assay-based typing. Samples came from the ongoing ImmuneRACE study (first 160 participants) plus 1,254 subjects from 6 global collaborators.

The collaborating institutions used their own protocols to collect whole blood in K2EDTA tubes. For TCRbeta analysis, collaborators shipped samples as frozen whole blood, isolated PBMCs, or DNA extracted from either of those sample types. Study-wide findings and limitations: How much clinical and demographic metadata was included differed by source and by participant, and the metadata was provided uncurated.

The chain is encoded by TRBV10-3 joined to TRBJ1-3, and TRBD1 aligns with 7 junction nucleotides. The source of this sequence is a human donor with active COVID-19. The donor label of this sample is uncertain. Specimen: peripheral blood. The bases read TGTGCCGTAACAGGGGTAACTGGAAACACCATATATTTT. The resulting protein is CAVTGVTGNTIYF.